This TCR beta chain stems from a study of T cells in Graves' hyperthyroidism and ophthalmopathy. The CDR3 loop spans 13 amino acids. V was clipped by 4 bases and J by 7 bases, with 8 bases between them. RNA transcripts served as the template for amplifying TCR beta CDR3 regions. TCR CDR3 underwent first-round RT-PCR with the HTBI primer set. One entry per CDR3 protein results from TCRdb running MiXCR on the multiplex PCR reads. The sample includes over 700,000 distinct CDR3 sequences, 38% seen only once; the top ten take 7.5% to 9.5%. Sequenced material: blood. V and J are TRBV12-3 or TRBV12-4 and TRBJ1-6, with D possibly TRBD1 on 5 matching bases. This clonotype was obtained from a man between 18 and 35 years old with Graves' hyperthyroidism. The CDR3 DNA is TGTGCCAGCAGTTGGGGCAGCAATTCACCCCTCCACTTT. It yields the protein CASSWGSNSPLHF.